These T cell receptor beta chains were read from a single sample in a study of T cells in Graves' hyperthyroidism and ophthalmopathy. TCRdb processed the multiplex PCR reads anew with MiXCR; each CDR3 protein has one entry. This sample has about 360,000 distinct CDR3 sequences, with less than 15% found just once. What was sequenced was blood. The receptors derive from a woman between 18 and 29 years old with Graves' hyperthyroidism. Both conserved end residues are trimmed from each CDR3. Not every row has a clone size; where given, it reads once, few, many or a size class.

abundance	j_gene	v_gene	CDR3aa
NA	TRBJ2-2	TRBV15	ATSKGGGTGELF
many	TRBJ2-7	TRBV7-2	ASKLSPSYEQY
many	TRBJ1-5	TRBV12-3/TRBV12-4	ASSPDSSNQPQH
many	TRBJ2-2	TRBV29-1	SVGTSGFTGELF
many	TRBJ2-5	TRBV11-2	ASSRRGIQETQY
many	TRBJ1-5	TRBV7-9	ASSPGLDSNQPQH
many	TRBJ1-4	TRBV28	ASSEDRVGDPREKLF
few	TRBJ1-6	TRBV6-1	ASRPGDRGVNSPLH
many	TRBJ2-7	TRBV12-3/TRBV12-4	ASSLGTTSYEQY
many	TRBJ2-2	TRBV2	ASSIVGGVELF
NA	TRBJ2-5	TRBV19	ASSTPGQGDQTQY
many	TRBJ2-5	TRBV3-1	ASSQDLLGTDQETQY
many	TRBJ1-1	TRBV10-3	AISESTLQGVRTEAF
few	TRBJ2-1	TRBV15	ATSGAQNSNEQF
many	TRBJ2-1	TRBV5-6	ASSLGAGAHDNEQF
many	TRBJ1-2	TRBV30	AWSVGGSNYGYT
many	TRBJ2-5	TRBV29-1	SVLGQIETQY
many	TRBJ2-7	TRBV6-4	ASISGGISYEQY
few	TRBJ2-7	TRBV7-2	ASSLVTQGGVQY
many	TRBJ2-5	TRBV7-3	ASTPRGREYQETQY
few	TRBJ2-3	TRBV5-6	ASSLLGTSGSFRDTQY
NA	TRBJ1-2	TRBV9	ASSVRDRVESNYGYT
few	TRBJ1-2	TRBV6-6	ASSYDWQGGYGYT
NA	TRBJ2-2	TRBV4-1	ASSQDPWSYTGELF
many	TRBJ1-4	TRBV6-2/TRBV6-3	ASSYSGPANEKLF
many	TRBJ2-3	TRBV20-1	SAWDRGLGWGTDTQY
NA	TRBJ2-1	TRBV20-1	SAKGLAVSYNEQF
few	TRBJ1-6	TRBV4-1	ASRPMEVSYNSPLH
many	TRBJ2-2	TRBV12-3/TRBV12-4	ASSYFGELF
many	TRBJ1-1	TRBV18	ASSPQGQGSAF
many	TRBJ1-6	TRBV7-2	ASSLSSYNSPLH
NA	TRBJ2-5	TRBV19	ASSTGRTQETQY
few	TRBJ2-2	TRBV18	ASSPPGLAGGATGELF
many	TRBJ2-3	TRBV12-3/TRBV12-4	ASSLGLGRGTDTQY
few	TRBJ1-6	TRBV15	ATSRDPGKDSPLH
NA	TRBJ2-1	TRBV7-8	ASSLVRLAQPSSYNEQF
many	TRBJ1-3	TRBV2	ASSELVSGNTIY
many	TRBJ2-5	TRBV2	ASSEYPRGGETQY